A single TCR beta chain is shown here with its context. The target of this receptor is not known. One base away there is no much larger clone; base qualities are not given. Receptors were amplified or captured by the immunoSEQ multiplex PCR assay. The multiplex PCR relied on a mix of 60 forward primers for TCR Vbeta segments and 13 reverse primers for TCR Jbeta segments. The CDR3 region of rearranged TCR beta genes was amplified from genomic DNA with a multiplex PCR assay. The amplified TCR beta libraries were sequenced on the Illumina HiSeq System as 87-base-pair reads. In the original analysis: A later analysis counted about 80 million unique TCR beta chains across the 670 or so repertoires, and 9.5 million to 11 million of these chains were shared by at least two donors. Raw reads were error-corrected and collapsed into unique sequences by a nearest-neighbor algorithm in which closely related sequences were merged to remove PCR and sequencing errors. CDR3 sequences were aligned to IMGT reference sequences to assign V, D and J gene segments. For a sequence to be retained, a match of at least six nucleotides was required to both a V gene segment and a J gene segment. A rearrangement counted as productive if the CDR3 had no stop codons and remained in frame with V and J, and every other rearrangement counted as non-productive. Following IMGT convention, CDR3 was defined as the stretch from the second conserved V-encoded cysteine up to the conserved J-encoded phenylalanine. Sequences without an unambiguous match to a single V gene segment were excluded from the earlier analysis of over 500 of the donors. In an earlier analysis of 587 of the donors, V segments were called functional above 56.7% productive rearrangements and were called segregating when the between-donor standard deviation exceeded 5%. A statistical classification framework was developed to diagnose cytomegalovirus status using the catalog of TCR beta chain sequences. A later analysis assigned V and J genes by comparing TCR nucleotide sequences with IMGT/GENE-DB human TR gene sequences. In a later analysis, CDR3 sequences and most-parsimonious VDJ recombination scenarios were assigned using the TCRdist pipeline. In a later analysis, each TCR beta chain was defined by its CDR3 amino acid sequence together with its V-gene family, and reads lacking a unique V-gene family were excluded. In a later analysis, 550 to 650 highly shared, low-generation-probability nucleotide sequences were removed to address suspected cross-contamination and a sequencing artifact. In a later analysis, a clonal expansion index was calculated for each public chain from normalized within-repertoire ranks of inferred template counts. In a later analysis, generation probabilities were computed using a VDJ recombination model fitted to out-of-frame rearrangements, and the results were checked against IGoR. In a later analysis, TCR-TCR, TCR-HLA and TCR-CMV co-occurrence was scored with hypergeometric tests, and a repertoire-size bias correction was applied to TCR pairs. To estimate false discovery rates, a later analysis permuted the HLA or CMV assignments 20 times. A later analysis grouped co-occurring TCRs with DBSCAN, adding TCRdist sequence similarity when clustering within HLA-allele-positive subsets. For co-occurrence clustering, repertoires with fewer than 30,000 or more than 120,000 public chains were excluded, along with about five repertoires with anomalous nucleotide sharing. Entries here come from immuneACCESS through TCRdb and include only in-frame sequences with V and J called. Some clones fail to appear in such tables; in the studies checked, an unresolved V gene covers under half of the shortfall, and the cause of the remainder is unknown. V and J calls and clone size are given by that table; D and trimming were obtained from the DNA. This sample has approximately 130,000 clones in its table, and around 85% of those were observed once. The top ten hold roughly 6.7% of the sample.

From a lookup of the germline V gene (reference sequence), CDR1 and CDR2 are SGHNT and YYREEE. V has 5 bases trimmed and J has 0 bases trimmed; junction bases matching no gene number 7. The CDR3 spans 17 residues, from the cysteine through the phenylalanine. The retained sequence is limited to the CDR3, 51 bases, with the frame set at the first base. The cohort comprised some 700 healthy bone marrow donors. All cohort members were sampled while nominally healthy, although unrecorded immune exposures were likely present. The donor tested CMV seropositive, placing the donor among the 289 seropositive members of the cohort. A peripheral blood sample was provided by each donor, and peripheral blood mononuclear cells were used for TCR beta sequencing. The Qiagen DNeasy Blood Extraction Kit was used to extract genomic DNA from the blood cell samples. These data are taken from a study of cytomegalovirus exposure and HLA in healthy donors (dated by TCRdb to the late 2010s). About the study as a whole: According to an earlier analysis of 587 of the donors, about 179 million T cells yielded some 120 million unique TCR beta sequences and 276 Gb of sequence data. The aim of the study was to test whether cataloging public T cell receptors could identify signatures of past pathogen exposure. The T cell repertoires of 666 subjects were profiled by immunosequencing and related to cytomegalovirus serostatus. Across approximately 420 genotyped donors of the cohort, an average of about 240,000 unique TCR beta nucleotide sequences per donor were sequenced, and roughly a sixth of those sequences were non-productive. Every repertoire in the discovery cohort had been generated on one and the same sequencing platform. A later analysis re-analyzed previously published TCR beta repertoires from approximately 700 donors and added high-resolution HLA genotyping to study TCR occurrence patterns. Rather than using new phenotypic data, the later analysis identified candidate immune exposures from TCR beta sequences and from how often those sequences occurred across donors. An earlier analysis of some 600 of the donors applied high-throughput TCR beta sequencing to assess whether each TCR beta V gene segment acted as functional or pseudogenic. Four to six DR-DQ haplotypes were handled as single units for association and clustering, since linkage in the cohort was strong. Donor age, sex, ethnicity and CMV serostatus were collected together with the repertoire data. In addition to the first cohort of approximately 650 subjects, a separate validation cohort of over 90 different subjects was used. An early release that covered some 630 HLA-typed donors contained 300 to 350 gigabases of sequencing data and around 80 million unique TCR sequences. High-throughput TCR immunosequencing, statistical association of individual TCRs with disease status, and machine learning were combined to predict cytomegalovirus infection status. HLA typing covered class I and class II loci at four-digit resolution. Typing coverage differed by locus: A, B, C, DRB1 and DQB1 were typed in about 629-630 donors, DQA1 in about 500, DPA1 in 606, and DPB1 in 400 to 480. Genome-wide SNP genotypes for about three fifths of the roughly 670 donors were used in a later genetic analysis, which treated that subset as a discovery cohort. Among the roughly 370 genotyped donors, approximately 76% belonged to the genetic ancestry cluster associated with self-reported Caucasian donors. What the work shows at the level of the full study, not this receptor alone: A total of about 180 TCR beta chains were listed by the study as associated with cytomegalovirus. In a later analysis, HLA-associated TCR beta chains showed more clonal expansion and lower generation probabilities than non-associated chains that were equally common. At a false discovery rate of 0.05, a later analysis linked some 17,000 TCR beta sequences to specific HLA alleles. In a later analysis, several top co-occurrence clusters were reported to appear linked to parvovirus B19, influenza, CMV and Epstein-Barr virus. The authors suggested that the approach could potentially be generalized to other disease states and immunological phenotypes. Strong co-occurrence of HLA alleles, especially DR and DQ, made assigning TCR associations to individual alleles difficult. Across donors, most TCR sequences were observed very rarely, whereas some public TCRs were present in many individuals. Some IMGT-functional V segments, including TRBV6-2 and TRBV6-3, could not be distinguished by the 87-base-pair reads and were therefore excluded. Because counts were too low, around 18 rarely observed V segments, including chromosome 9 orphons, were left out of the earlier analysis of about 500 of the donors. Sequencing depth was assumed to be roughly uniform across donors in the presence/absence analyses, though that assumption may not hold. In both the original and validation cohorts, the classifier was reported to diagnose cytomegalovirus status with high specificity and sensitivity. Because HLA typing was missing for some donors at each locus, association tests included only the typed subset. Correlated functional status among segregating V segments might reflect linkage disequilibrium, but an unknown experimental factor could not be ruled out. A group of highly shared sequence variants was considered likely to be a technical artifact of the sequencing pipeline. Three of the identified cytomegalovirus-associated TCR beta chains were confirmed in vitro to be specific for cytomegalovirus antigens. Compared with the 666-donor mean, donors in an Asian-associated ancestry cluster had fewer N-insertions in productive TCRs, according to a later genetic analysis. A further reported finding was that TCR beta sequences accurately predicted the HLA-A and HLA-B alleles for most subjects in the first cohort. This cohort had only TCR beta chains sequenced, and the lack of alpha or paired-chain data limited which features could be detected. Immune exposure information for the cohort was limited to CMV serostatus. A later analysis found that most CMV-associated TCR beta chains appeared HLA-restricted, with HLA associations seemingly driven largely by CMV exposure. In a later analysis, the rate of TCR association differed among HLA loci, with DRB1 alleles having the most associated TCRs and HLA-C alleles having the fewest. A later genetic analysis associated a missense DCLRE1C variant with V-gene and J-gene trimming of TCR beta chains, and an independent cohort replicated the association. An earlier analysis of 450 to 750 of the donors showed that most TCR beta V segments appeared in productive rearrangements either about 90% or about 30% of the time, which broadly matched IMGT annotations.

The sequencing input was PBMCs. This TCR was recovered from a woman between 25 and 40 years old in good health and CMV-seropositive. The V and J segments used are TRBV5-4 and TRBJ2-1, and TRBD2 matches 11 of the central bases. For the CDR3, the sequence is CASRRGTSGFSYNEQFF. DNA sequence: TGTGCCAGCAGGCGAGGGACTAGCGGATTCTCCTACAATGAGCAGTTCTTC.